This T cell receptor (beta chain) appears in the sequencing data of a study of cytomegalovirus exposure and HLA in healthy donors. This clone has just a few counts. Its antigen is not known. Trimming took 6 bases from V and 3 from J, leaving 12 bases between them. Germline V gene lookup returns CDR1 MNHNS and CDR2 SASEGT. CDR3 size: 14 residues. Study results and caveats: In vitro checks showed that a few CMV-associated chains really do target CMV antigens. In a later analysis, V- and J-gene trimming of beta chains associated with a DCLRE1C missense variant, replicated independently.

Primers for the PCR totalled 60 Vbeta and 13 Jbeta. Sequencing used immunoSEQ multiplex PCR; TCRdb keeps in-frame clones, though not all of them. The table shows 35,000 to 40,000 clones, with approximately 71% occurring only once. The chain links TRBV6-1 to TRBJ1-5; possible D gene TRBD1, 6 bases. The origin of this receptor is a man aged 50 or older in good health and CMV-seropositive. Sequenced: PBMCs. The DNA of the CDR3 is TGTGCCAGCAGACGACAGGTGTTCAATCAGCCCCAGCATTTT. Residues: CASRRQVFNQPQHF.